Listed below are T cell receptor beta chains from one sample, sequenced in a study of OX40 agonist ivuxolimab in advanced cancers. TCRdb's copy holds only in-frame clones and misses some; the assay was immunoSEQ multiplex PCR. The profile covers about 76,000 clones, with nearly 85% appearing a single time and 6.9% taken by the ten largest. The sample consisted of CD4+ or CD8+ T cells sorted from blood, taken in a trial of the OX40 agonist ivuxolimab. These receptors all come from an adult with an advanced solid tumor such as melanoma, head and neck, liver or kidney cancer. CDR3s include the opening cysteine and the closing phenylalanine or tryptophan. The D gene is left open where the match is weak. Size tells how often a clone was seen (once, few, many) or the class of an expanded clone, and some rows leave it out.

abundance,v_gene,j_gene,d_gene,CDR3nt,CDR3aa
once,TRBV7-8,TRBJ2-2,-,TGTGCCAGCAGCTTCGACCCGAACACCGGGGAGCTGTTTTTT,CASSFDPNTGELFF
-,TRBV7-9,TRBJ2-3,TRBD1,TGTGCCAGCAGCTTAAATGCGGGACAGGGAATAGATACGCAGTATTTT,CASSLNAGQGIDTQYF
once,TRBV30,TRBJ2-2,TRBD1,TGTGCCTGGAAGCAGGGGGAAGACACCGGGGAGCTGTTTTTT,CAWKQGEDTGELFF
-,TRBV10-3,TRBJ1-1,TRBD1,TGTGCCATCGAAGATGCCGGGACAGGGGGCACTGAAGCTTTCTTT,CAIEDAGTGGTEAFF
-,TRBV2,TRBJ2-5,TRBD1,TGTGCCAGCAGCTCGATACAGGGGAATCAAGAGACCCAGTACTTC,CASSSIQGNQETQYF
-,TRBV5-4,TRBJ2-1,TRBD2,TGTGCCAGCAGCTTTCAGGCGGGGGGCCGGGATGAGCAGTTCTTC,CASSFQAGGRDEQFF
once,TRBV25-1,TRBJ2-3,-,TGTGCCAGCAGTGAATACAGAACAGATACGCAGTATTTT,CASSEYRTDTQYF
-,TRBV5-6,TRBJ2-1,-,TGTGCCAGCAGCTACTACATGCGACGGGCTGAGCAGTTCTTC,CASSYYMRRAEQFF
-,TRBV5-8,TRBJ2-7,-,TGTGCCAGCAGCCCCGGGGCAGCCTACGAGCAGTACTTC,CASSPGAAYEQYF
-,TRBV27,TRBJ1-1,TRBD1,TGTGCCAGCAGTTTACGGACAGGCGGACTCACTGAAGCTTTCTTT,CASSLRTGGLTEAFF